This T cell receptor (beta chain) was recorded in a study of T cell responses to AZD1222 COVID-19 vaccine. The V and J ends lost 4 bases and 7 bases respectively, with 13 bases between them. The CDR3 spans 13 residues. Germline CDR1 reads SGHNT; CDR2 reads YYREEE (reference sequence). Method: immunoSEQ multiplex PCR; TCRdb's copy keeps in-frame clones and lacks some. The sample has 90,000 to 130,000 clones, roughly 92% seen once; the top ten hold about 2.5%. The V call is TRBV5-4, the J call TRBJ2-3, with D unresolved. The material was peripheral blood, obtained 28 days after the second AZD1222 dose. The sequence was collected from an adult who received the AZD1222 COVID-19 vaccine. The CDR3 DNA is TGTGCCAGCAGCAGGCCAGTTGAGAATACGCAGTATTTT. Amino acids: CASSRPVENTQYF.